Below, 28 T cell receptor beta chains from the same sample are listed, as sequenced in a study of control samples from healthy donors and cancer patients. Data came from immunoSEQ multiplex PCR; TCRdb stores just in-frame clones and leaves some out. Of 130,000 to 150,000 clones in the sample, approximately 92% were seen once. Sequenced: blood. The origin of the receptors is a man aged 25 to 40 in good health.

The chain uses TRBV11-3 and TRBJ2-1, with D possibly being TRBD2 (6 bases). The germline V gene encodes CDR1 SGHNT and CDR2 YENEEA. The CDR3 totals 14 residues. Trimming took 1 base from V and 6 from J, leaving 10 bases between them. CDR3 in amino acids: CASSLAGEANEQFF. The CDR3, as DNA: TGTGCCAGCAGCTTAGCGGGAGAGGCCAATGAGCAGTTCTTC.

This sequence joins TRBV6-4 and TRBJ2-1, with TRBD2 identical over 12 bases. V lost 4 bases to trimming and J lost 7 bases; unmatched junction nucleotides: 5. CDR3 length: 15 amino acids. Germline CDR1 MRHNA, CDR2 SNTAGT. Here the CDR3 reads CASSAHTSGRNEQFF. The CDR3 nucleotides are TGTGCCAGCAGTGCGCATACTAGCGGGAGGAATGAGCAGTTCTTC.

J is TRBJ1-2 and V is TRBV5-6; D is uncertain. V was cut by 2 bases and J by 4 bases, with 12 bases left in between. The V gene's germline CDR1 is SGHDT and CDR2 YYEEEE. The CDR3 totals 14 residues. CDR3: CASSLDRSVYGYTF. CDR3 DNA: TGTGCCAGCAGCTTAGACCGGTCGGTCTATGGCTACACCTTC.

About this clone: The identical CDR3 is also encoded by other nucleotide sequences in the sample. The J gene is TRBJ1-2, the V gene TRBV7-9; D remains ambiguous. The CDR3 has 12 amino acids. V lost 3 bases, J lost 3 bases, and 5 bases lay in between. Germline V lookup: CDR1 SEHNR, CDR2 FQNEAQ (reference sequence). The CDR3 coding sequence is TGTGCCAGCAGCTTTGCAGACTATGGCTACACCTTC. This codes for CASSFADYGYTF.

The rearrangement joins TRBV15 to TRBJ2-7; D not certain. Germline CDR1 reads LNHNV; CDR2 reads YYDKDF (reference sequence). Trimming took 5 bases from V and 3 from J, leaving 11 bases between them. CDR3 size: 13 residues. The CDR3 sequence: CATSPQPGYEQYF. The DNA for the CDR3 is TGTGCCACCAGCCCCCAGCCCGGCTACGAGCAGTACTTC. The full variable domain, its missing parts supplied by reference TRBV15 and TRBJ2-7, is DAMVIQNPRYQVTQFGKPVTLSCSQTLNHNVMYWYQQKSSQAPKLLFHYYDKDFNNEADTPDNFQSRRPNTSFCFLDIRSPGLGDTAMYLCATSPQPGYEQYFGPGTRLTVT.

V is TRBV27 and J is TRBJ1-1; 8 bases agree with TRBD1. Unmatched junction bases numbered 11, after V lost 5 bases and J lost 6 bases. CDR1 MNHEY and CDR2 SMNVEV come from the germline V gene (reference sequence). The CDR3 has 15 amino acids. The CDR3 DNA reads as TGTGCCAGCAGTCGGCTACAGCCAGGGGGCTCTGAAGCTTTCTTT. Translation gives CASSRLQPGGSEAFF.

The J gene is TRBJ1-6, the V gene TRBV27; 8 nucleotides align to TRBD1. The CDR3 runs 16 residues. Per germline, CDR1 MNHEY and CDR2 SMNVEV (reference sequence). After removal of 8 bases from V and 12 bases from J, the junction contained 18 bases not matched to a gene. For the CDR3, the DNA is TGTGCCAGCCGCCAGTGGGGGCAGGGGGCCGTGAGACCCCTCCACTTT. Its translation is CASRQWGQGAVRPLHF.

Here the CDR3 reads CASSLKAGTNTGELFF. The DNA for the CDR3 is TGTGCCAGCAGCTTAAAGGCCGGGACTAACACCGGGGAGCTGTTTTTT. The V and J genes are TRBV7-3 and TRBJ2-2, with a weak D call TRBD2 (6 bases). The CDR3 length is 16 residues. The V end lost 1 base, the J end lost 2 bases, and 11 bases lay between the germline ends. CDR1 SGHTA and CDR2 FQGTGA come from the germline V gene.

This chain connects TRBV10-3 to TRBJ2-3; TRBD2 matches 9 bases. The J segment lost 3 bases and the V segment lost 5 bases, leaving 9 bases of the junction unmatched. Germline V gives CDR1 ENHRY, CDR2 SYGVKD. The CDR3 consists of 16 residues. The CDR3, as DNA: TGTGCCATCAGTAAAGGCATGGGACTAGCTACAGATACGCAGTATTTT. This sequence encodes CAISKGMGLATDTQYF.

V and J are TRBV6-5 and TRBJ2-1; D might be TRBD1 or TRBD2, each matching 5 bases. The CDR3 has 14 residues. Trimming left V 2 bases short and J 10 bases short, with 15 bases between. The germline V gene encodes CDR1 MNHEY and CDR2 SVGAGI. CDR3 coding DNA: TGTGCCAGCAGTTACACGAGAACCAGGGAGGAGCAGTTCTTC. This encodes CASSYTRTREEQFF.

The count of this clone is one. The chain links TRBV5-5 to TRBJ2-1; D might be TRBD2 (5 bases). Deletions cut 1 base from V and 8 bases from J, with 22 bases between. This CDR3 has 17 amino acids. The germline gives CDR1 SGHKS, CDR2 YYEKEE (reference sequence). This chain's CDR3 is CASSLKLAGREGYEQFF. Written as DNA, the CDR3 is TGTGCCAGCAGCTTGAAGCTGGCGGGTCGTGAGGGCTATGAGCAGTTCTTC.

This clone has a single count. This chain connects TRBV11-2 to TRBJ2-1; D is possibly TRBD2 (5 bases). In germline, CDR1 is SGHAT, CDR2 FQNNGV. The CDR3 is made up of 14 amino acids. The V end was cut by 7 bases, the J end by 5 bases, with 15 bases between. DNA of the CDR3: TGTGCCAGCACCCAGCACCGGCGGGACAATGAGCAGTTCTTC. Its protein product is CASTQHRRDNEQFF.

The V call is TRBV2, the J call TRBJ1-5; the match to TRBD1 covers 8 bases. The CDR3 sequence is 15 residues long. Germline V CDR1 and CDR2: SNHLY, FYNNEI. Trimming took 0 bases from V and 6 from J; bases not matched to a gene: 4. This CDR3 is CASSEAPRGPQPQHF. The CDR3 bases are TGTGCCAGCAGTGAAGCGCCCAGGGGGCCTCAGCCCCAGCATTTT.

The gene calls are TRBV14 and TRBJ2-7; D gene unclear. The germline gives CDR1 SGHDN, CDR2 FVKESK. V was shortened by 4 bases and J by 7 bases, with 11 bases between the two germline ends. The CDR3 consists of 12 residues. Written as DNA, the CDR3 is TGTGCCAGCAGCCGTGGAGACTGGGAGCAGTACTTC. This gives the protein CASSRGDWEQYF.

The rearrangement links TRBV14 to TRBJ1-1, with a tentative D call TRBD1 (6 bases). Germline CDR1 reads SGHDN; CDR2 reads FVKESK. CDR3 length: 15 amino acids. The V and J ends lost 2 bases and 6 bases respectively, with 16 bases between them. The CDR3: CASSQWDTGRSEAFF. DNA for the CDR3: TGTGCCAGCAGCCAATGGGACACGGGCCGGTCTGAAGCTTTCTTT. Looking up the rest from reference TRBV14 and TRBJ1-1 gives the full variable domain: EAGVTQFPSHSVIEKGQTVTLRCDPISGHDNLYWYRRVMGKEIKFLLHFVKESKQDESGMPNNRFLAERTGGTYSTLKVQPAELEDSGVYFCASSQWDTGRSEAFFGQGTRLTVV.

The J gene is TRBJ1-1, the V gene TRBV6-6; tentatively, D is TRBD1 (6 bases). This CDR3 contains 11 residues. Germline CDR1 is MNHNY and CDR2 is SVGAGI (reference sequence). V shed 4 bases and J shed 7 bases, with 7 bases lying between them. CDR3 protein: CASSLGGEAFF. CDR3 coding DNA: TGTGCCAGCAGTTTAGGGGGTGAAGCTTTCTTT.

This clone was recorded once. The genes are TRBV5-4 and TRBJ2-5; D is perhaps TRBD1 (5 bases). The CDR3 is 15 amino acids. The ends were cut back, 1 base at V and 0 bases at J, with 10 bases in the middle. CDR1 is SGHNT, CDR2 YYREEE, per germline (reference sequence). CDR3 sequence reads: CASSLPGPNQETQYF. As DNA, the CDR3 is TGTGCCAGCAGCTTGCCAGGGCCAAACCAAGAGACCCAGTACTTC.

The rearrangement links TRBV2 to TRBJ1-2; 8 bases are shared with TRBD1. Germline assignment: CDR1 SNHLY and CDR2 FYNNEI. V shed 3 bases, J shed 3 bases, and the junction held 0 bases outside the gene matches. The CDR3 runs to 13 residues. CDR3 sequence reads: CASSEGQDYGYTF. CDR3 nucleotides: TGTGCCAGCAGTGAGGGACAGGACTATGGCTACACCTTC.

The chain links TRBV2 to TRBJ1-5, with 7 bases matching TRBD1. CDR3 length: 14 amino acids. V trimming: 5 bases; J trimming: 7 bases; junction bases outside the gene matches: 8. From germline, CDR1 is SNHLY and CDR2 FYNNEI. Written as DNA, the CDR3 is TGTGCCAGCAGTAGGGCAGGGGGGTACCAGCCCCAGCATTTT. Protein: CASSRAGGYQPQHF.

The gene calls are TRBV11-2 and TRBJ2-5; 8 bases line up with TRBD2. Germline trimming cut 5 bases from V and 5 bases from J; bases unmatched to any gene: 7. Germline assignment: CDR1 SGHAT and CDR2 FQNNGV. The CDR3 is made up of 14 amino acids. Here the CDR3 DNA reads TGTGCCAGCAGCACCCGGACTAGCAGCGAGACCCAGTACTTC. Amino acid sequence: CASSTRTSSETQYF.

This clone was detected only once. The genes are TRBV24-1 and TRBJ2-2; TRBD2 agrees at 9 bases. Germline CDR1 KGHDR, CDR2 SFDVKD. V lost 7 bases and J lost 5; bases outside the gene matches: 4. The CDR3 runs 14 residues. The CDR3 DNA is TGTGCCACCAGCCTAGCGGGAAGAACCGGGGAGCTGTTTTTT. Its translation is CATSLAGRTGELFF.

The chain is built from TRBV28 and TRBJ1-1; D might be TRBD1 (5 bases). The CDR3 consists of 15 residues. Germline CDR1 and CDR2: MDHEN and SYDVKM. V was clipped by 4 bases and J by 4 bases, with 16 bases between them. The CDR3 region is CASSWGRVLRTEAFF. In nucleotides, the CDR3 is TGTGCCAGCAGTTGGGGCAGGGTATTACGCACTGAAGCTTTCTTT.

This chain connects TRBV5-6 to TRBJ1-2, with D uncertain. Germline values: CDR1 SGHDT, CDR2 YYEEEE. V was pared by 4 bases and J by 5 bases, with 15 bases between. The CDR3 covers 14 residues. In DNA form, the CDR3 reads TGTGCCAGCAGCGGTACCGGGAGGATATATGGCTACACCTTC. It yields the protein CASSGTGRIYGYTF.

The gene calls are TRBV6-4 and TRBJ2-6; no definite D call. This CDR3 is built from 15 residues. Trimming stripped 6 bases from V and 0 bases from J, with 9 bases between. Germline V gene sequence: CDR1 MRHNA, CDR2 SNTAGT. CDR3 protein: CASSPQSSGANVLTF. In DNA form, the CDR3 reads TGTGCCAGCAGCCCTCAGAGCTCTGGGGCCAACGTCCTGACTTTC.

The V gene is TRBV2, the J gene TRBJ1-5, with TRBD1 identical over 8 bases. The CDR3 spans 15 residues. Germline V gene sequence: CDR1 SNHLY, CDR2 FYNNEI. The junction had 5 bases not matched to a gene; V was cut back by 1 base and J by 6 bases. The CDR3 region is CASSEGVTGAQPQHF. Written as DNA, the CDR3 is TGTGCCAGCAGTGAAGGGGTGACAGGGGCTCAGCCCCAGCATTTT. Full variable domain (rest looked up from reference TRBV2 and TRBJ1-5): EPEVTQTPSHQVTQMGQEVILRCVPISNHLYFYWYRQILGQKVEFLVSFYNNEISEKSEIFDDQFSVERPDGSNFTLKIRSTKLEDSAMYFCASSEGVTGAQPQHFGDGTRLSIL.

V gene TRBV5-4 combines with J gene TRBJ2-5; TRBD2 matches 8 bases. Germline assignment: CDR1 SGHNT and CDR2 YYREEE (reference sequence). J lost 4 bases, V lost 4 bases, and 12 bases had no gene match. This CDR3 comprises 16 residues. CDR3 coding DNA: TGTGCCAGCAGCCCCATCGGGGGGGCGCGAGGAGAGACCCAGTACTTC. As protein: CASSPIGGARGETQYF. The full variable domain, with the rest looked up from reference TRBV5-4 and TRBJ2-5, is ETGVTQSPTHLIKTRGQQVTLRCSSQSGHNTVSWYQQALGQGPQFIFQYYREEENGRGNFPPRFSGLQFPNYSSELNVNALELDDSALYLCASSPIGGARGETQYFGPGTRLLVL.

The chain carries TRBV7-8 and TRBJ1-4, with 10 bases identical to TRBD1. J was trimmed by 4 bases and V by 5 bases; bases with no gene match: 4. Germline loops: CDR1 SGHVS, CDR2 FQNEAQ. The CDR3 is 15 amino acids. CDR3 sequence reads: CASSPRDRGNEKLFF. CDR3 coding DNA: TGTGCCAGCAGCCCCCGGGACAGGGGTAATGAAAAACTGTTTTTT.

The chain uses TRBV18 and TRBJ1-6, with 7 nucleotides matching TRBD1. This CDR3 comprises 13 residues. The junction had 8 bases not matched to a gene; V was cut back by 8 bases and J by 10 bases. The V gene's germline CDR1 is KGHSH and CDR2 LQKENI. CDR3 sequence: CASNRDRNSPLHF. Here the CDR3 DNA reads TGTGCCAGCAATCGGGACAGAAACTCACCCCTCCACTTT.